This TCR beta chain emerged from a study of blood T cell repertoires in COVID-19. The authors' processing: It was from reference gene primer amplification that nucleated cell counts were estimated. Sequenced by immunoSEQ multiplex PCR; TCRdb stores in-frame clones only, minus some. V, J and clone size derive from that table, while D and trimming were established from the DNA sequence. Counted here are 250,000 to 350,000 clones, around 89% occurring once; the ten biggest clones make up roughly 0.8%. The CDR3 spans 14 residues. Germline-derived CDR1 and CDR2 are LGHNT and FRNRAP. J gave up 4 bases and V 6 bases, and 4 bases lay outside the gene matches. This clone was recorded only once.

This clonotype was obtained from a young man with acute or convalescent COVID-19. Sequenced material: peripheral blood. V usage is TRBV12-5 and J usage is TRBJ1-5, with 9 nucleotides matching TRBD1. This CDR3 reads CASGGGQGNQPQHF. CDR3 sequence (DNA): TGTGCTAGTGGGGGCGGACAGGGGAATCAGCCCCAGCATTTT.